The 29 T cell receptor beta chains reported below all come from one sample, sequenced in a study of CD8 T cells in Susac syndrome. It was with random hexamers that roughly 0.5 to 1 ug RNA was reverse transcribed. From the immunoSEQ multiplex PCR reads, TCRdb called clonotypes with MiXCR, one entry per CDR3 protein. This table holds 70,000 or so distinct CDR3 sequences, around 95% found once. The sequencing input was CD8+ T cells from PBMCs. The receptors derive from a human donor with multiple sclerosis.

V usage is TRBV20-1 and J usage is TRBJ2-2, with D unclear. Germline-derived CDR1 and CDR2 are DFQATT and SNEGSKA (reference sequence). The V and J ends lost 3 bases and 6 bases respectively, with 11 bases between them. The CDR3 totals 13 residues. The CDR3 reads CSARESEAGELFF. The CDR3 DNA reads as TGCAGTGCTAGGGAATCAGAGGCCGGGGAGCTGTTTTTT.

The chain joins TRBV5-1 to TRBJ2-1; 8 bases are a match to TRBD1. This CDR3 comprises 17 residues. Germline CDR1 and CDR2: SGHRS and YFSETQ. The J segment lost 2 bases and the V segment lost 7 bases, leaving 14 bases of the junction unmatched. CDR3 DNA: TGCGCCAGCCAGACAGGGGTCTTTAATATCCCCTACAATGAGCAGTTCTTC. It codes for CASQTGVFNIPYNEQFF. Full variable domain (rest looked up from reference TRBV5-1 and TRBJ2-1): KAGVTQTPRYLIKTRGQQVTLSCSPISGHRSVSWYQQTPGQGLQFLFEYFSETQRNKGNFPGRFSGRQFSNSRSEMNVSTLELGDSALYLCASQTGVFNIPYNEQFFGPGTRLTVL.

The rearrangement joins TRBV6-5 to TRBJ1-2; no reliable D call. Germline CDR1 and CDR2: MNHEY and SVGAGI. Trimming stripped 2 bases from V and 8 bases from J, with 9 bases between. There are 12 residues in the CDR3. The CDR3 protein is CASSYDTTGYTF. In DNA form, the CDR3 reads TGTGCCAGCAGTTACGACACGACGGGCTACACCTTC.

The genes are TRBV29-1 and TRBJ2-1; no clear D gene. Deletions cut 0 bases from V and 7 bases from J, with 7 bases between. Looked up from germline, CDR1 is SQVTM and CDR2 is ANQGSEA. This CDR3 has 12 amino acids. Here the CDR3 reads CSVEERMNEQFF. DNA of the CDR3: TGCAGCGTTGAAGAGCGTATGAATGAGCAGTTCTTC.

The V gene is TRBV20-1, the J gene TRBJ2-3, with D tentatively TRBD1 (5 bases). V was pared by 5 bases and J by 1 base, with 16 bases between. Germline CDR1 reads DFQATT; CDR2 reads SNEGSKA (reference sequence). The CDR3 runs to 15 residues. The CDR3 DNA is TGCAGTGCTCCAACATGGGGCTCTGGCACAGATACGCAGTATTTT. It translates to CSAPTWGSGTDTQYF.

The chain is built from TRBV5-4 and TRBJ1-1; D ambiguous. This CDR3 contains 12 residues. The germline CDR1 and CDR2 sequences are SGHNT and YYREEE (reference sequence). Trimming removed 4 bases from V and 8 bases from J, with 12 bases in between. The CDR3 DNA reads as TGTGCCAGCAGCCCGGACGGAAGAGAAGCTTTCTTT. This translates into CASSPDGREAFF.

Only one count was recorded for this clonotype. The chain combines TRBV19 with TRBJ2-2, with D possibly matching TRBD2 (6 bases). The V and J ends lost 11 bases and 6 bases respectively, with 13 bases between them. There are 12 residues in the CDR3. Germline V gives CDR1 LNHDA, CDR2 SQIVND (reference sequence). The CDR3 reads CALGGGAGELFF. CDR3 coding DNA: TGTGCCCTGGGAGGAGGGGCCGGGGAGCTGTTTTTT. The full variable domain, with the rest looked up from reference TRBV19 and TRBJ2-2, is DGGITQSPKYLFRKEGQNVTLSCEQNLNHDAMYWYRQDPGQGLRLIYYSQIVNDFQKGDIAEGYSVSREKKESFPLTVTSAQKNPTAFYLCALGGGAGELFFGEGSRLTVL.

The chain links TRBV7-3 to TRBJ2-7; 9 bases align to TRBD1. The length of the CDR3 is 13 residues. The germline CDR1 and CDR2 sequences are SGHTA and FQGTGA. The J segment lost 7 bases and the V segment lost 4 bases, leaving 5 bases of the junction unmatched. The DNA of the CDR3 is TGTGCCAGCAGCTCGGGACAGGGCGGTGAGCAGTACTTC. It encodes CASSSGQGGEQYF.

This clonotype was detected a few times. The chain couples TRBV20-1 to TRBJ2-3, with 7 nucleotides matching TRBD1. The CDR3 is 14 residues long. Germline V gene data show CDR1 as DFQATT and CDR2 as SNEGSKA (reference sequence). The ends lost 3 bases at V and 3 bases at J; junction bases unmatched: 6. CDR3 protein: CSARRDSYTDTQYF. The CDR3 DNA is TGCAGTGCTAGGAGGGACAGCTATACAGATACGCAGTATTTT.

The chain links TRBV7-9 to TRBJ2-3, with 7 bases aligning to TRBD1. The CDR3 contains 18 residues. Germline values: CDR1 SEHNR, CDR2 FQNEAQ (reference sequence). V shed 5 bases, J shed 1 base, and the junction held 15 bases outside the gene matches. The CDR3 sequence is CASSPWTGQLSRTDTQYF. The CDR3 DNA reads TGTGCCAGCAGCCCATGGACAGGACAACTATCACGCACAGATACGCAGTATTTT. The variable domain in full, completed from reference TRBV7-9 and TRBJ2-3, reads DTGVSQNPRHKITKRGQNVTFRCDPISEHNRLYWYRQTLGQGPEFLTYFQNEAQLEKSRLLSDRFSAERPKGSFSTLEIQRTEQGDSAMYLCASSPWTGQLSRTDTQYFGPGTRLTVL.

The count of this clonotype is one. The chain uses TRBV24-1 and TRBJ2-1; TRBD1 aligns across 7 bases. V gave up 0 bases and J gave up 0 bases; unmatched junction bases: 7. The CDR3 contains 18 residues. Germline V gene sequence: CDR1 KGHDR, CDR2 SFDVKD. CDR3 amino acids: CATSDLGQGDGSYNEQFF. The CDR3 DNA sequence: TGTGCCACCAGTGATTTGGGGCAGGGGGACGGCTCCTACAATGAGCAGTTCTTC.

This clonotype turned up a few times. The chain uses TRBV27 and TRBJ2-3; D gene unclear. The CDR3 extends over 13 amino acids. Germline V gene sequence: CDR1 MNHEY, CDR2 SMNVEV (reference sequence). Trimming cost V 0 bases and J 1 base, with 2 bases left between them. Here the CDR3 DNA reads TGTGCCAGCAGTTTATCTGGCACAGATACGCAGTATTTT. Amino acids: CASSLSGTDTQYF.

The chain recombines TRBV9 with TRBJ2-5; maybe TRBD2 (6 bases). V shed 0 bases and J shed 2 bases, with 8 bases lying between them. Germline V gives CDR1 SGDLS, CDR2 YYNGEE. This CDR3 is 14 amino acids long. For the CDR3, the DNA is TGTGCCAGCAGCGTAGGACTAGGACAAGAGACCCAGTACTTC. It encodes CASSVGLGQETQYF.

The chain joins TRBV12-3 or TRBV12-4 to TRBJ2-1; 13 nucleotides match TRBD2. The CDR3 has 14 residues. Trimming removed 5 bases from V and 8 bases from J; junction bases left unmatched: 3. CDR3 nucleotides: TGTGCCAGCAGTCGTGGACTAGCGGGGGATGAGCAGTTCTTC. Translated, it gives CASSRGLAGDEQFF.

This clonotype was recorded once. The chain joins TRBV7-9 to TRBJ2-3, with TRBD1 matching 11 bases. This CDR3 contains 17 residues. After removal of 8 bases from V and 0 bases from J, the junction contained 10 bases not matched to a gene. Germline CDR1 is SEHNR and CDR2 is FQNEAQ (reference sequence). The CDR3 is CASGGQGASPSTDTQYF. CDR3 in DNA: TGTGCCAGCGGCGGACAGGGGGCGTCTCCAAGCACAGATACGCAGTATTTT. Full variable domain (outside the CDR3, taken from reference TRBV7-9 and TRBJ2-3): DTGVSQNPRHKITKRGQNVTFRCDPISEHNRLYWYRQTLGQGPEFLTYFQNEAQLEKSRLLSDRFSAERPKGSFSTLEIQRTEQGDSAMYLCASGGQGASPSTDTQYFGPGTRLTVL.

The CDR3 loop reads CASSTDSSQETQYF. CDR3 sequence (DNA): TGTGCCAGCAGCACGGACTCGTCTCAAGAGACCCAGTACTTC. The rearrangement uses TRBV7-3 and TRBJ2-5; TRBD2 is a possible D gene (5 bases). This CDR3 has 14 residues. V gave up 5 bases and J gave up 2 bases, with 12 bases separating them. Germline loops: CDR1 SGHTA, CDR2 FQGTGA.

The J gene is TRBJ2-2, the V gene TRBV20-1; D remains ambiguous. The V gene lost 2 bases and the J gene lost 3 bases, with 4 bases spanning the gap. CDR3 length: 12 amino acids. Germline assignment: CDR1 DFQATT and CDR2 SNEGSKA (reference sequence). This chain's CDR3 is CSARLDTGELFF. CDR3 bases: TGCAGTGCTAGATTGGACACCGGGGAGCTGTTTTTT.

The count of this clonotype is one. V is TRBV19 and J is TRBJ2-5, with 9 positions matching TRBD1. CDR3 length equals 15 residues. J was trimmed by 3 bases and V by 6 bases; bases with no gene match: 8. Germline CDR1 reads LNHDA; CDR2 reads SQIVND (reference sequence). CDR3: CASSYTGTGKETQYF. DNA for the CDR3: TGTGCCAGTAGCTACACCGGGACAGGGAAAGAGACCCAGTACTTC.

V usage is TRBV30 and J usage is TRBJ1-2; no clear D gene. CDR1 is GTSNPN and CDR2 is SVGIG in the germline V gene (reference sequence). Trimming pared 4 bases from V and 4 bases from J, leaving 13 bases between. The CDR3 covers 13 residues. The chain's CDR3 is CAWTPDGFYGYTF. The CDR3 DNA reads TGTGCCTGGACCCCGGACGGATTCTATGGCTACACCTTC.

The chain employs TRBV5-1 and TRBJ2-7; 12 positions agree with TRBD2. The V gene's germline CDR1 is SGHRS and CDR2 YFSETQ. The CDR3 is made up of 14 amino acids. J gave up 4 bases and V 2 bases, and 1 base lay outside the gene matches. The CDR3 nucleotides read TGCGCCAGCAGCTTTCTAGCGGGAGGGTACGAGCAGTACTTC. Protein sequence: CASSFLAGGYEQYF.

The chain employs TRBV7-9 and TRBJ2-3, with 9 bases that match TRBD2. The CDR3 is 18 residues long. The germline V gene encodes CDR1 SEHNR and CDR2 FQNEAQ (reference sequence). V gave up 7 bases and J gave up 4 bases; unmatched junction bases: 18. CDR3 protein: CASTSTVGGTSRADTQYF. The DNA of the CDR3 is TGTGCCAGCACCTCGACCGTCGGGGGGACTAGCCGGGCAGATACGCAGTATTTT.

V gene TRBV27 combines with J gene TRBJ1-2; D not resolved. CDR3 size: 13 residues. Looked up from germline, CDR1 is MNHEY and CDR2 is SMNVEV (reference sequence). Trimming cost V 6 bases and J 3 bases, with 11 bases left between them. The CDR3 nucleotides are TGTGCCAGCAGCCCGGACGGGTACTATGGCTACACCTTC. This sequence encodes CASSPDGYYGYTF.

V is TRBV19 and J is TRBJ1-1; D might be TRBD1 (5 bases). Germline V gene sequence: CDR1 LNHDA, CDR2 SQIVND (reference sequence). There are 13 residues in the CDR3. The V and J ends lost 11 bases and 1 base respectively, with 14 bases between them. CDR3: CASTPGPNTEAFF. CDR3 DNA sequence: TGTGCCTCCACCCCGGGGCCGAACACTGAAGCTTTCTTT. The whole variable domain, filled in from reference TRBV19 and TRBJ1-1, reads DGGITQSPKYLFRKEGQNVTLSCEQNLNHDAMYWYRQDPGQGLRLIYYSQIVNDFQKGDIAEGYSVSREKKESFPLTVTSAQKNPTAFYLCASTPGPNTEAFFGQGTRLTVV.

The genes are TRBV7-9 and TRBJ1-5, with TRBD1 matching 8 bases. Germline CDR1 SEHNR, CDR2 FQNEAQ (reference sequence). The CDR3 has 15 amino acids. The junction had 0 bases not matched to a gene; V was cut back by 1 base and J by 1 base. The chain's CDR3 is CASSLGTGSNQPQHF. Here the CDR3 DNA reads TGTGCCAGCAGCTTAGGGACAGGGAGCAATCAGCCCCAGCATTTT.

The chain uses TRBV27 and TRBJ1-2; TRBD1 aligns across 7 bases. With V trimmed by 3 bases and J by 3 bases, 1 base remained unmatched. Germline lookup yields CDR1 MNHEY and CDR2 SMNVEV (reference sequence). CDR3 length equals 13 residues. DNA for the CDR3: TGTGCCAGCAGTTTCCAGGGGGACTATGGCTACACCTTC. Encoded protein: CASSFQGDYGYTF.

This rearrangement joins TRBV7-7 to TRBJ2-2, with no clear D. Germline V gene lookup returns CDR1 SSHAT and CDR2 FNYEAQ (reference sequence). V lost 1 base and J lost 6, with 9 bases in between. The CDR3 runs 14 residues. CDR3 region: CASSLVMGSGELFF. CDR3 sequence (DNA): TGTGCCAGCAGCTTAGTAATGGGCTCCGGGGAGCTGTTTTTT.

V and J are TRBV6-5 and TRBJ2-3, with TRBD2 as a possible D gene (5 bases). V gave up 2 bases and J gave up 5 bases, with 14 bases separating them. The CDR3 length is 15 residues. Germline values: CDR1 MNHEY, CDR2 SVGAGI. CDR3 loop: CASSYPTSGRDTQYF. The CDR3 DNA sequence: TGTGCCAGCAGTTACCCAACCTCGGGGAGAGATACGCAGTATTTT.

The rearrangement joins TRBV27 to TRBJ2-7; no definite D call. V lost 3 bases to trimming and J lost 3 bases, with 9 bases between them. This CDR3 spans 13 amino acids. Germline CDR1 and CDR2: MNHEY and SMNVEV (reference sequence). In DNA form, the CDR3 reads TGTGCCAGCAGTTTTCTCTCTATCTACGAGCAGTACTTC. It yields the protein CASSFLSIYEQYF.

As regards this clonotype: The DNA is left out, because the CDR3 cannot be placed on it with certainty; the CDR3 is given as TCRdb lists it. The chain combines TRBV6-5 with TRBJ2-7; TRBD2, the table's D call, lacks a check against the DNA. The germline CDR1 and CDR2 sequences are MNHEY and SVGAGI. The CDR3 length equals 16 residues, ends included. CDR3 protein: CASSSSDSRLIYEQYF.